The source of this T cell receptor (beta chain) is a study of T-cell reconstitution after alpha-beta-depleted transplantation in children. A library of TCRbeta sequences, prepared with unique molecular identifiers, was generated. TCRdb called the PCR reads again in MiXCR, with one record for every CDR3 protein. The sample consists of about 91,000 distinct CDR3 sequences, roughly 8.8% of them appearing once. The CDR3 runs to 13 residues. Germline V gene data show CDR1 as SGHRS and CDR2 as YFSETQ. Trimming left V 4 bases short and J 3 bases short, with 8 bases between. This clonotype showed up just a few times.

The clonotype comes from a human donor who donated a stem cell graft to a child with congenital amegakaryocytic thrombocytopenia. The chain employs TRBV5-1 and TRBJ1-3; TRBD1 might be the D (6 bases). Sequences were derived from PBMCs from the stem cell graft donor, sampled from the stem cell graft. CDR3 nucleotide sequence: TGCGCCAGCAGCACGGACAGTGGAAACACCATATATTTT. Translating gives CASSTDSGNTIYF. The full variable domain, with the rest looked up from reference TRBV5-1 and TRBJ1-3, is KAGVTQTPRYLIKTRGQQVTLSCSPISGHRSVSWYQQTPGQGLQFLFEYFSETQRNKGNFPGRFSGRQFSNSRSEMNVSTLELGDSALYLCASSTDSGNTIYFGEGSWLTVV.